This record concerns one T cell receptor (beta chain) sequence. Its antigen is currently unknown. The table came from immunoSEQ multiplex PCR; TCRdb's copy has only in-frame clones and leaves some out. This sample has over 60,000 clones; 80% occur once, and the top ten carry about 14%. V shed 4 bases and J shed 13 bases, with 14 bases lying between them. The CDR3 contains 12 residues. CDR1 and CDR2 (germline): GTSNPN, SVGIG (reference sequence). Second-dose intervals near 4 or 12 weeks were combined. The sample is drawn from a study of T cell responses to AZD1222 COVID-19 vaccine. Study findings and constraints: Repertoires were collected only later (after the peak T cell response had occurred). The study found vaccine-associated CD4 TCRs spanning spike, dominant at 160-218 and 743-854.

V usage is TRBV30 and J usage is TRBJ1-6, with D perhaps matching TRBD1 (5 bases). This receptor was identified in an adult who received the AZD1222 COVID-19 vaccine. The source was peripheral blood, collected 28 days after the second AZD1222 dose. CDR3 sequence (DNA): TGTGCCTGGAAAGGGGCTCAGGCGCCCCTCCACTTT. Translating gives CAWKGAQAPLHF.